This TCR beta chain is drawn from a study of T cells in Graves' hyperthyroidism and ophthalmopathy (dated by TCRdb to between 2018 and 2021). Background for the entire study: Peripheral blood was collected at initial diagnosis, before any treatment. The approximately 98 discovery patients were randomly divided into training and test sets at a 7:3 ratio. TCR V-J signatures able to tell the groups apart were searched for in a discovery cohort of 90 to 100 patients, of whom approximately 40 had Graves' ophthalmopathy and around 57 had stable Graves' hyperthyroidism. The paper reports TCR Vbeta CDR3 sequencing of approximately 130 peripheral blood samples: approximately 43 ophthalmopathy, roughly 80 hyperthyroidism and 17 progressor patients. After blood sampling, hyperthyroidism patients were treated with methimazole at a starting dose of 30 mg daily, and ophthalmopathy patients were treated with high-dose intravenous methylprednisolone. In six Graves' hyperthyroidism patients, the study also compared T-cell repertoires from thyroid tissue with T-cell repertoires from blood. An independent validation cohort of fewer than 20 hyperthyroidism patients and approximately 17 patients who later progressed to ophthalmopathy tested prospective prediction of ophthalmopathy.

Overall results and qualifications from the work: No statistical method was used to fix the sample size in advance, and group allocation was not hidden from the investigators. Most expanded thyroid clonotypes (frequency above 0.001) were also detected in blood, a finding suggesting that blood repertoires may reflect thyroid immune responses. A 13 V-J signature model separated ophthalmopathy from stable hyperthyroidism, with about 90% sensitivity and about 81% specificity in cross-validation and 80%/75% in testing. In validation, the model predicted progression to ophthalmopathy a median of about 6.8 months before onset, with approximately 71% sensitivity and roughly 79% specificity.

TCR beta CDR3 regions were amplified from RNA transcripts. For the first round of RT-PCR on the TCR CDR3, the HTBI primer set was used together with the Qiagen OneStep RT-PCR kit. Libraries were constructed in a second round of multiplex PCR, after which size selection and purification were carried out. The libraries were sequenced on an Illumina HiSeq2000 using paired-end 100 bp reads. As for how the authors treated the data: SOAPnuke was used to process the raw data, with reads discarded if the reads contained adapters or uncalled bases, had a mean Phred below 15, or lacked an exact constant-primer or identifier match. High-quality paired reads were merged with COPE v1.2.5, and unique nucleotide sequences were defined as clonotypes. Clonotypes were aligned to IMGT TRBV, TRBD and TRBJ reference segments using MiTCR v1.1. Only V-J combinations with frequency above 0.0001, covering 99.2% of repertoires, were analysed. A TCS score was defined as the ratio of F50 (clonal expansion) to E x V (chaos), with BLOSUM62-based TCRdist applied between CDR3 peptides within each V-J. Welch's t-statistics and random forest reduced 450 to 600 V-J features to roughly 13, which were used in a naive Bayes classifier (R e1071). Through fastp at Q25 and MiXCR, TCRdb rebuilt clones from the public reads, retaining in-frame beta chains. Each entry merges the rows of one CDR3 protein and shows their most common DNA and genes. What appears here as the V and J calls and clone size reflects TCRdb's work, not the paper's. In all, the sample holds 500,000 to 650,000 distinct CDR3 sequences, and 17% of those were seen once. In total, the top ten clones hold 17% of the sample.

Only a few counts were recorded for this clonotype. What antigen it recognizes has not been identified. Base-call qualities are not available, and no considerably larger clone is one nucleotide away. CDR1 and CDR2, per the germline V gene, are MGHRA and YSYEKL. Including the terminal cysteine and phenylalanine, the CDR3 comprises 15 residues. The CDR3 DNA has 45 bases and is translated from base 1. V is pared back by 4 bases and J by 4 bases, with 16 bases lying between the germline termini. Ophthalmopathy patients had moderately to severely active disease, with a Clinical Activity Score of 3 or more, a NOSPECS grade of 4 or more, and a disease duration of less than 3 months. The study excluded patients with uncontrolled infections, other autoimmune diseases, pregnancy or lactation. Diagnoses were based on clinical symptoms, serum thyroxine and TRAb, thyroid ultrasound and orbital computed tomography. Ficoll-Paque density gradient centrifugation was used to isolate PBMCs from around 10 ml of fresh peripheral blood. Trizol reagent was used to extract total RNA, and RNA quality was then checked on an Agilent 2100 Bioanalyzer.

Input material: blood. The sequence was obtained from a woman younger than 35 with Graves' ophthalmopathy. The receptor chain draws on TRBV4-1 and TRBJ1-1; no D segment can be confidently identified. Here the CDR3 is given as CASSPEAGSSTEAFF. The DNA reads TGCGCCAGCAGCCCCGAGGCTGGGTCGAGCACTGAAGCTTTCTTT.